The 27 T cell receptor beta chains below were found in one sample sequenced in a study of blood T cell repertoires in COVID-19. Assay used: immunoSEQ multiplex PCR; TCRdb lists only in-frame clones, some missing. The table has some 150,000 clones, 85% to 90% seen once; the top ten hold under 9%. Sequenced material: peripheral blood. The receptors come from a woman aged 45-65 years with active or convalescent COVID-19.

This chain links TRBV7-8 with TRBJ1-2; unclear D gene. Trimming stripped 5 bases from V and 5 bases from J, with 12 bases between. Germline-derived CDR1 and CDR2 are SGHVS and FQNEAQ. The CDR3 is made up of 13 amino acids. CDR3 amino acids: CASSPRVSYGYTF. The CDR3 coding sequence is TGTGCCAGCAGCCCGAGGGTTAGTTATGGCTACACCTTC.

This clone was counted a single time. The chain links TRBV27 to TRBJ1-6; weak D call: TRBD1 (6 bases). Trimming stripped 7 bases from V and 7 bases from J, with 14 bases between. CDR3 size: 14 residues. Looked up from germline, CDR1 is MNHEY and CDR2 is SMNVEV (reference sequence). The CDR3: CASTRSQGNSPLHF. The CDR3 DNA is TGTGCCAGCACCAGAAGCCAGGGGAATTCACCCCTCCACTTT.

This sequence joins TRBV5-1 and TRBJ2-3; 11 positions agree with TRBD2. Germline CDR1 and CDR2: SGHRS and YFSETQ. This CDR3 is 17 amino acids long. V trimming: 4 bases; J trimming: 1 base; junction bases outside the gene matches: 8. The CDR3 region is CASSRALGLAGTDTQYF. The DNA for the CDR3 is TGCGCCAGCAGCCGGGCCCTGGGACTAGCGGGCACAGATACGCAGTATTTT.

The V gene is TRBV15, the J gene TRBJ2-7, with D hard to call. Looked up from germline, CDR1 is LNHNV and CDR2 is YYDKDF (reference sequence). The CDR3 extends over 10 amino acids. The ends were cut back, 5 bases at V and 8 bases at J, with 7 bases in the middle. CDR3 sequence: CATSPLKQYF. The CDR3 nucleotides are TGTGCCACCAGCCCCCTTAAGCAGTACTTC.

The chain couples TRBV19 to TRBJ1-1, with 9 positions matching TRBD1. The V segment lost 6 bases and the J segment 4 bases; nucleotides outside the gene matches: 9. Germline values: CDR1 LNHDA, CDR2 SQIVND (reference sequence). The CDR3 is 15 amino acids. DNA of the CDR3: TGTGCCAGTAGGTTACAGGGGGCGACTTCCACTGAAGCTTTCTTT. This translates into CASRLQGATSTEAFF. Full variable domain (rest looked up from reference TRBV19 and TRBJ1-1): DGGITQSPKYLFRKEGQNVTLSCEQNLNHDAMYWYRQDPGQGLRLIYYSQIVNDFQKGDIAEGYSVSREKKESFPLTVTSAQKNPTAFYLCASRLQGATSTEAFFGQGTRLTVV.

The chain is built from TRBV29-1 and TRBJ2-3, with D unresolved. This CDR3 has 13 amino acids. The germline V gene encodes CDR1 SQVTM and CDR2 ANQGSEA. Trimming stripped 1 base from V and 6 bases from J, with 11 bases between. CDR3 coding DNA: TGCAGCGTTGAAGCTGGGCTACTTGATACGCAGTATTTT. Translation: CSVEAGLLDTQYF.

The J gene is TRBJ2-1, the V gene TRBV4-2; 9 bases fit TRBD1. The CDR3 length is 16 residues. Losses at the gene ends were 1 base for V and 6 bases for J; bases not matched to a gene: 7. CDR1 is LGHNA, CDR2 YNFKEQ, per germline. The CDR3 here is CASSQAAGQGANEQFF. The CDR3 coding sequence is TGTGCCAGCAGCCAAGCTGCGGGACAGGGAGCCAATGAGCAGTTCTTC.

This chain connects TRBV14 to TRBJ1-2; tentative D call: TRBD1 (5 bases). The CDR3 runs to 12 residues. With 4 bases removed from V and 8 bases from J, the gap between germline ends came to 11 bases. Germline V lookup: CDR1 SGHDN, CDR2 FVKESK. The CDR3: CASSRDYIGYTF. The CDR3 nucleotides read TGTGCCAGCAGCCGGGACTACATAGGCTACACCTTC.

This chain joins TRBV5-6 and TRBJ2-5, with 7 bases aligning to TRBD1. Losses at the gene ends were 4 bases for V and 1 base for J; bases not matched to a gene: 10. The CDR3 is 16 residues long. Germline V gene sequence: CDR1 SGHDT, CDR2 YYEEEE. The CDR3 DNA reads as TGTGCCAGCAGCCCAGAGACAGGGAAGGGCCAAGAGACCCAGTACTTC. Amino acid sequence: CASSPETGKGQETQYF.

The chain links TRBV13 to TRBJ2-3; maybe TRBD2 (6 bases). Germline values: CDR1 PRHDT, CDR2 FYEKMQ (reference sequence). This CDR3 region has 15 residues. V gave up 5 bases and J gave up 0 bases, with 12 bases separating them. CDR3 region: CASSKIAVSTDTQYF. CDR3 coding DNA: TGTGCCAGCAGCAAAATAGCGGTTAGCACAGATACGCAGTATTTT.

V and J are TRBV12-3 or TRBV12-4 and TRBJ1-1; D call uncertain. Trimming left V 4 bases short and J 0 bases short, with 6 bases between. The CDR3 totals 13 residues. CDR3 sequence reads: CASSSEMNTEAFF. In DNA form, the CDR3 reads TGTGCCAGCAGTTCAGAAATGAACACTGAAGCTTTCTTT.

This chain uses TRBV18 with TRBJ2-7; D is uncertain. V was pared by 6 bases and J by 6 bases, with 9 bases between. CDR1 KGHSH and CDR2 LQKENI come from the germline V gene. The CDR3 length is 11 residues. The CDR3 region is CASSSGAEQYF. CDR3 bases: TGTGCCAGCTCCTCCGGTGCCGAGCAGTACTTC.

The V call is TRBV13, the J call TRBJ2-2, with unresolved D. With 0 bases removed from V and 7 bases from J, the gap between germline ends came to 3 bases. This CDR3 is 12 amino acids long. Germline CDR1 is PRHDT and CDR2 is FYEKMQ (reference sequence). CDR3 coding DNA: TGTGCCAGCAGCTTAGGCGTCGGGGAGCTGTTTTTT. It specifies CASSLGVGELFF.

This clone was counted a single time. The chain combines TRBV5-5 with TRBJ1-1; D unresolved. With 0 bases removed from V and 2 bases from J, the gap between germline ends came to 8 bases. The CDR3 covers 14 residues. Germline CDR1 is SGHKS and CDR2 is YYEKEE (reference sequence). The CDR3 protein is CASSLAQHNTEAFF. As DNA, the CDR3 is TGTGCCAGCAGCTTGGCACAACATAACACTGAAGCTTTCTTT.

V is TRBV28 and J is TRBJ2-7; 7 bases fit TRBD2. Trimming cost V 5 bases and J 1 base; bases outside gene matches: 5. Germline CDR1 MDHEN, CDR2 SYDVKM. The CDR3 spans 14 residues. DNA for the CDR3: TGTGCCAGCAGTCCCTCTAGCGGTTCCTACGAGCAGTACTTC. This gives the protein CASSPSSGSYEQYF.

The chain has TRBV6-6 and TRBJ1-2; weak D call: TRBD1 (5 bases). Germline CDR1 MNHNY, CDR2 SVGAGI (reference sequence). This CDR3 is 12 amino acids long. V shed 7 bases and J shed 6 bases, with 12 bases lying between them. The DNA for the CDR3 is TGTGCCAGCACTCTGACAGAAGATGGCTACACCTTC. Its protein is CASTLTEDGYTF.

The chain is built from TRBV24-1 and TRBJ2-1; 9 positions match TRBD2. The CDR3 sequence is 15 residues long. V lost 4 bases to trimming and J lost 5 bases; unmatched junction nucleotides: 5. CDR1 KGHDR and CDR2 SFDVKD come from the germline V gene. This CDR3 reads CATSESSGVDNEQFF. The CDR3 DNA reads TGTGCCACCAGTGAGTCTAGCGGGGTTGACAATGAGCAGTTCTTC.

The chain uses TRBV6-2 or TRBV6-3 and TRBJ1-1, with 7 bases lining up with TRBD1. Germline values: CDR1 MNHEY, CDR2 SVGEGT. Losses at the gene ends were 5 bases for V and 7 bases for J; bases not matched to a gene: 1. CDR3 length: 11 amino acids. The CDR3 sequence: CASSRQGEAFF. CDR3 DNA sequence: TGTGCCAGCAGTAGACAGGGTGAAGCTTTCTTT.

A few counts support this clone. The V gene is TRBV7-9, the J gene TRBJ2-2, with TRBD1 identical over 9 bases. Germline lookup yields CDR1 SEHNR and CDR2 FQNEAQ (reference sequence). Unmatched junction bases numbered 10, after V lost 5 bases and J lost 9 bases. There are 15 residues in the CDR3. CDR3 sequence: CASSPTAGQGRELFF. The CDR3 DNA reads TGTGCCAGCAGCCCGACAGCGGGACAGGGAAGGGAGCTGTTTTTT.

The V gene is TRBV18, the J gene TRBJ1-1; no clear D gene. The germline V gene encodes CDR1 KGHSH and CDR2 LQKENI. Trimming shortened V by 6 bases and J by 3 bases, and 14 bases separated the two germline ends. CDR3 size: 14 residues. Here the CDR3 DNA reads TGTGCCAGCTCCCTCTCAGACACCTACACTGAAGCTTTCTTT. This translates into CASSLSDTYTEAFF.

This clone has a single count. The chain carries TRBV30 and TRBJ1-1; no clear D gene. Looked up from germline, CDR1 is GTSNPN and CDR2 is SVGIG (reference sequence). The V gene lost 0 bases and the J gene lost 5 bases, with 19 bases spanning the gap. The CDR3 covers 16 residues. In DNA, the CDR3 is TGTGCCTGGAGTGTACGGGGATGGGATAGGAATACTGAAGCTTTCTTT. Its protein product is CAWSVRGWDRNTEAFF.

This chain uses TRBV6-1 with TRBJ1-5, with D possibly matching TRBD1 (5 bases). This CDR3 spans 13 amino acids. In germline, CDR1 is MNHNS, CDR2 SASEGT. Trimming cost V 3 bases and J 6 bases, with 9 bases left between them. CDR3 nucleotide sequence: TGTGCCAGCAGTGACAGGGATCCTCAGCCCCAGCATTTT. Protein product: CASSDRDPQPQHF.

The chain has TRBV27 and TRBJ1-5; D is ambiguous. The CDR3 totals 16 residues. The V and J ends lost 6 bases and 0 bases respectively, with 15 bases between them. Germline V gene sequence: CDR1 MNHEY, CDR2 SMNVEV (reference sequence). CDR3 coding DNA: TGTGCCAGCAGCCGAGTGAGCGGGTTTAGCAATCAGCCCCAGCATTTT. Translated, it gives CASSRVSGFSNQPQHF.

The genes are TRBV14 and TRBJ1-1, with D possibly matching TRBD1 (6 bases). Trimming cost V 2 bases and J 9 bases, with 16 bases left between them. Germline CDR1 is SGHDN and CDR2 is FVKESK. CDR3 length: 14 residues. CDR3 residues: CASSQSGGQGKAFF. The CDR3 nucleotides read TGTGCCAGCAGCCAAAGCGGGGGCCAGGGTAAAGCTTTCTTT.

The chain couples TRBV7-9 to TRBJ2-2; 12 bases align to TRBD1. Trimming took 1 base from V and 5 from J; bases not matched to a gene: 11. CDR3 length equals 19 residues. Germline V lookup: CDR1 SEHNR, CDR2 FQNEAQ (reference sequence). CDR3 region: CASSLEGTGGAGWTGELFF. CDR3 nucleotides: TGTGCCAGCAGCTTAGAAGGGACAGGGGGCGCTGGATGGACCGGGGAGCTGTTTTTT.

This chain links TRBV7-2 with TRBJ2-1; TRBD2 matches at 8 bases. V shed 1 base and J 3 bases; nucleotides not matched to a gene: 8. The CDR3 covers 17 residues. CDR1 and CDR2 (germline): SGHTA, FQGNSA. The DNA for the CDR3 is TGTGCCAGCAGCTTAGGGGGCAGCGGGAGCTACTACAATGAGCAGTTCTTC. Its protein product is CASSLGGSGSYYNEQFF.

V usage is TRBV20-1 and J usage is TRBJ1-2; 8 bases are shared with TRBD1. The CDR3 runs to 11 residues. J gave up 6 bases and V 6 bases, and 3 bases lay outside the gene matches. Germline CDR1 DFQATT, CDR2 SNEGSKA (reference sequence). The CDR3 DNA reads TGCAGTGCCAGGACAGGGCATGGCTACACCTTC. Amino acids: CSARTGHGYTF.